The 26 T cell receptor beta chains in this list originate from one sample, sequenced in a study of blood T cell repertoires in COVID-19. Measured with immunoSEQ multiplex PCR; TCRdb has only the in-frame clones, and not every one. The profile covers tens of thousands of clones, with under 95% appearing a single time and less than 5% taken by the ten largest. Sequences were obtained from peripheral blood. Receptors were obtained from a woman in her forties or fifties in a cohort sampled during active COVID-19.

The V and J genes are TRBV2 and TRBJ1-4; 8 bases line up with TRBD1. Germline V CDR1 and CDR2: SNHLY, FYNNEI. The CDR3 is 14 residues long. V was clipped by 6 bases and J by 8 bases; unmatched bases: 8. This chain's CDR3 is CASSRDRFLEKLFF. The CDR3 DNA reads TGTGCCAGCAGCAGGGACAGGTTCTTGGAAAAACTGTTTTTT.

This clone has just one count. The chain recombines TRBV30 with TRBJ1-5; D is ambiguous. This CDR3 is 12 amino acids long. V gave up 0 bases and J gave up 5 bases, with 5 bases separating them. CDR1 and CDR2 from the germline V gene are GTSNPN and SVGIG (reference sequence). CDR3 bases: TGTGCCTGGAGTGTACGGGATCAGCCCCAGCATTTT. This sequence encodes CAWSVRDQPQHF.

About this clone: Within the sample, other DNA sequences also encode this same CDR3. The CDR3 protein is CASTPGGSTDTQYF. Here the CDR3 DNA reads TGCGCCAGCACCCCGGGCGGGAGCACAGATACGCAGTATTTT. The rearrangement uses TRBV5-1 and TRBJ2-3; D is possibly TRBD2 (5 bases). V was trimmed by 6 bases and J by 0 bases, leaving 11 bases between them. Germline CDR1 SGHRS, CDR2 YFSETQ. This CDR3 spans 14 amino acids.

The gene calls are TRBV21-1 and TRBJ2-7; the table's D call of TRBD2 was not tested on the DNA. TRBV21-1 is described as a pseudogene. The length of the CDR3 is 22 residues. The CDR3 region is CASSSFPLGTSGSRSPSYEQYF. The CDR3 DNA reads as TGTGCCAGCAGCTCATTCCCCCTGGGGACTAGCGGGAGCCGCTCCCCCTCCTACGAGCAGTACTTC.

The rearrangement uses TRBV11-2 and TRBJ2-7, with TRBD2 as a possible D gene (6 bases). The CDR3 sequence is 15 residues long. V lost 5 bases to trimming and J lost 4 bases, with 18 bases between them. Germline V gene lookup returns CDR1 SGHAT and CDR2 FQNNGV. CDR3 amino acids: CASSPEVSRDYEQYF. CDR3 nucleotide sequence: TGTGCCAGCAGCCCTGAGGTTTCGCGGGATTACGAGCAGTACTTC. The full variable domain, with the rest looked up from reference TRBV11-2 and TRBJ2-7, is EAGVAQSPRYKIIEKRQSVAFWCNPISGHATLYWYQQILGQGPKLLIQFQNNGVVDDSQLPKDRFSAERLKGVDSTLKIQPAKLEDSAVYLCASSPEVSRDYEQYFGPGTRLTVT.

The V call is TRBV29-1, the J call TRBJ2-1, with D perhaps TRBD2 (5 bases). The CDR3 runs 13 residues. Looked up from germline, CDR1 is SQVTM and CDR2 is ANQGSEA. Trimming left V 5 bases short and J 7 bases short, with 15 bases between. The CDR3 nucleotides read TGCAGCGTTAGGAGCGGAGCTGGGAATGAGCAGTTCTTC. Protein sequence: CSVRSGAGNEQFF.

The V and J genes are TRBV5-1 and TRBJ2-2; TRBD2 agrees at 9 bases. CDR1 SGHRS and CDR2 YFSETQ come from the germline V gene. Germline trimming cut 4 bases from V and 2 bases from J; bases unmatched to any gene: 3. This CDR3 is 15 amino acids long. The CDR3 DNA reads TGCGCCAGCAGCCCGGGACTAGCAAACACCGGGGAGCTGTTTTTT. Translated: CASSPGLANTGELFF. The complete variable domain, with remaining parts taken from reference TRBV5-1 and TRBJ2-2, reads KAGVTQTPRYLIKTRGQQVTLSCSPISGHRSVSWYQQTPGQGLQFLFEYFSETQRNKGNFPGRFSGRQFSNSRSEMNVSTLELGDSALYLCASSPGLANTGELFFGEGSRLTVL.

This clone appeared a single time. The chain joins TRBV19 to TRBJ2-3; 9 nucleotides align to TRBD2. The V and J ends lost 4 bases and 11 bases, in that order; junction bases with no gene match: 13. The CDR3 consists of 15 residues. From germline, CDR1 is LNHDA and CDR2 SQIVND (reference sequence). The CDR3 here is CASSTAASGTSEQYF. The DNA of the CDR3 is TGTGCCAGTAGTACCGCGGCTAGCGGGACAAGTGAGCAGTATTTT.

The J gene is TRBJ2-3, the V gene TRBV11-3; 8 bases fit TRBD2. Germline CDR1 SGHNT, CDR2 YENEEA. The CDR3 is 13 amino acids. J gave up 5 bases and V 6 bases, and 4 bases lay outside the gene matches. This CDR3 is CASRRSGGDTQYF. The CDR3 DNA follows: TGTGCCAGCAGGAGAAGCGGGGGAGATACGCAGTATTTT.

V and J are TRBV7-3 and TRBJ2-2, with D tentatively TRBD1 (7 bases). Germline loops: CDR1 SGHTA, CDR2 FQGTGA. V was trimmed by 2 bases and J by 1 base, leaving 8 bases between them. CDR3 size: 15 residues. In nucleotides, the CDR3 is TGTGCCAGCAGCTTACAGGGGGGGAACACCGGGGAGCTGTTTTTT. Translation gives CASSLQGGNTGELFF.

The chain uses TRBV30 and TRBJ1-6; D is unclear. This CDR3 spans 13 amino acids. From germline, CDR1 is GTSNPN and CDR2 SVGIG (reference sequence). The ends were cut back, 0 bases at V and 4 bases at J, with 4 bases in the middle. The CDR3, as DNA: TGTGCCTGGAGTGTAATATATAATTCACCCCTCCACTTT. This gives the protein CAWSVIYNSPLHF.

The rearrangement uses TRBV7-9 and TRBJ2-3, with D perhaps matching TRBD2 (6 bases). The CDR3 is made up of 14 amino acids. The V end was cut by 5 bases, the J end by 2 bases, with 11 bases between. Germline V gene lookup returns CDR1 SEHNR and CDR2 FQNEAQ (reference sequence). CDR3 loop: CASSADYTTDTQYF. CDR3 nucleotides: TGTGCCAGCAGCGCGGACTACACCACAGATACGCAGTATTTT.

Comment on this clone: The junction differs from germline at one of its ends, possibly a read error. The V call is TRBV25-1, the J call TRBJ1-4, with D possibly being TRBD1 (5 bases). CDR1 and CDR2 (germline): MGHDK, SYGVNS. There are 15 residues in the CDR3. The CDR3 bases are TGTGCCAGCAGTGAATACGGGGGGGATAATGAAAAGCTGTTTTTT. Translating gives CASSEYGGDNEKLFF.

The chain joins TRBV4-1 to TRBJ1-1; TRBD1 is a possible D gene (6 bases). Trimming removed 0 bases at V and 0 bases at J, with 11 bases between. The CDR3 extends over 16 amino acids. CDR1 is MGHRA and CDR2 is YSYEKL in the germline V gene. CDR3 sequence reads: CASSQDGGRMNTEAFF. DNA for the CDR3: TGCGCCAGCAGCCAAGATGGGGGCAGAATGAACACTGAAGCTTTCTTT.

A single count supports this clone. The rearrangement joins TRBV28 to TRBJ1-6; 7 bases are shared with TRBD1. V trimming: 6 bases; J trimming: 2 bases; junction bases outside the gene matches: 7. The CDR3 consists of 16 residues. The germline CDR1 and CDR2 sequences are MDHEN and SYDVKM. CDR3 residues: CASRRQGGTYNSPLHF. The CDR3, as DNA: TGTGCCAGCAGGAGGCAGGGGGGAACCTATAATTCACCCCTCCACTTT.

The rearrangement joins TRBV14 to TRBJ2-1; 7 bases match TRBD2. The CDR3 has 12 residues. Unmatched junction bases numbered 2, after V lost 3 bases and J lost 9 bases. Germline V lookup: CDR1 SGHDN, CDR2 FVKESK. Here the CDR3 DNA reads TGTGCCAGCAGCCAGACTAGCAGTGAGCAGTTCTTC. Its translation is CASSQTSSEQFF.

This clone was seen once. V and J are TRBV27 and TRBJ2-7; 10 bases match TRBD1. The CDR3 has 15 amino acids. CDR1 and CDR2 from the germline V gene are MNHEY and SMNVEV (reference sequence). V dropped 0 bases and J dropped 2; count of bases not matched to a gene: 1. The CDR3 protein is CASSLSTGGTYEQYF. The CDR3 nucleotides are TGTGCCAGCAGTTTATCGACAGGGGGCACCTACGAGCAGTACTTC.

This rearrangement joins TRBV3-1 (or the pseudogene TRBV3-2) to TRBJ2-3, with 7 bases fitting TRBD2. From germline, CDR1 is LGHDT and CDR2 YNNKEL (reference sequence). V shed 0 bases, J shed 1 base, and the junction held 4 bases outside the gene matches. The CDR3 totals 16 residues. The DNA of the CDR3 is TGTGCCAGCAGCCAAGATTTGGCGGGGGGCACAGATACGCAGTATTTT. Translation gives CASSQDLAGGTDTQYF.

The gene calls are TRBV7-9 and TRBJ1-5; unclear D gene. The V end lost 3 bases, the J end lost 1 base, and 7 bases lay between the germline ends. The CDR3 totals 14 residues. CDR1 and CDR2 (germline): SEHNR, FQNEAQ (reference sequence). This chain's CDR3 is CASSFSTSNQPQHF. The CDR3 DNA follows: TGTGCCAGCAGCTTTTCGACAAGCAATCAGCCCCAGCATTTT.

The chain recombines TRBV9 with TRBJ2-3; 12 bases map to TRBD2. This CDR3 comprises 15 residues. V lost 3 bases, J lost 6 bases, and 5 bases stayed unmatched. Per the germline V gene, CDR1 is SGDLS and CDR2 is YYNGEE. The CDR3 spells CASSALAGGPDTQYF. The CDR3 DNA sequence: TGTGCCAGCAGCGCGCTAGCGGGGGGGCCTGATACGCAGTATTTT.

This clone is a singleton in its sample. The genes are TRBV25-1 and TRBJ1-3; tentative D call: TRBD1 (5 bases). Trimming pared 3 bases from V and 1 base from J, leaving 13 bases between. This CDR3 is built from 16 residues. Germline CDR1 is MGHDK and CDR2 is SYGVNS. CDR3 in DNA: TGTGCCAGCAGTGACTTTACAGGTTTATCTGGAAACACCATATATTTT. Amino acids: CASSDFTGLSGNTIYF.

This chain joins TRBV9 and TRBJ2-3, with D possibly TRBD2 on 5 matching bases. V shed 0 bases and J shed 0 bases, with 8 bases lying between them. The CDR3 spans 15 residues. The germline V gene encodes CDR1 SGDLS and CDR2 YYNGEE. As DNA, the CDR3 is TGTGCCAGCAGCGTAGACGGGGATAGCACAGATACGCAGTATTTT. Translated, it gives CASSVDGDSTDTQYF.

The V and J genes are TRBV5-1 and TRBJ2-1, with 7 bases that match TRBD1. Germline V gives CDR1 SGHRS, CDR2 YFSETQ. V shed 5 bases, J shed 1 base, and the junction held 6 bases outside the gene matches. CDR3 length equals 15 residues. This CDR3 is CASSRTGDSYNEQFF. For the CDR3, the DNA is TGCGCCAGCAGTAGGACAGGAGATTCCTACAATGAGCAGTTCTTC.

The CDR3 sequence is CASSNSERSIQYF. In nucleotides, the CDR3 is TGTGCCAGCAGCAACAGCGAACGGAGCATTCAGTACTTC. The chain uses TRBV21-1 and TRBJ2-4; the DNA was not used to check the table's D call, TRBD2. TRBV21-1 is listed as a pseudogene. CDR3 size: 13 residues.

The CDR3 DNA reads TGTGCCAGCAGTACGGGGATAGGGGAAAAACTGTTTTTT. Amino acid sequence: CASSTGIGEKLFF. This chain uses TRBV7-9 with TRBJ1-4; D is ambiguous. The ends were cut back, 6 bases at V and 8 bases at J, with 13 bases in the middle. This CDR3 is built from 13 residues. CDR1 is SEHNR and CDR2 is FQNEAQ in the germline V gene (reference sequence).

The genes are TRBV27 and TRBJ2-1; 8 positions match TRBD1. CDR3 length: 19 residues. From germline, CDR1 is MNHEY and CDR2 SMNVEV (reference sequence). Losses at the gene ends were 2 bases for V and 3 bases for J; bases not matched to a gene: 15. The CDR3: CASSLRWAGGANVYNEQFF. CDR3 coding DNA: TGTGCCAGCAGTTTACGGTGGGCAGGGGGCGCGAATGTCTACAATGAGCAGTTCTTC.